This T cell receptor (beta chain) was recorded in a study of cytomegalovirus exposure and HLA in healthy donors. Primers for the PCR totalled 60 Vbeta and 13 Jbeta. TCRdb's copy holds only in-frame clones and misses some; the assay was immunoSEQ multiplex PCR. This repertoire shows about 150,000 clones, about 80% found once; its top ten account for approximately 6.3%. This CDR3 contains 15 residues. Trimming removed 6 bases from V and 7 bases from J; junction bases left unmatched: 9. Germline loops: CDR1 MNHNS, CDR2 SASEGT. The sample was PBMCs. The chain carries TRBV6-1 and TRBJ1-6; 7 nucleotides line up with TRBD1. This receptor was taken from a woman aged 50 to 60 in good health and CMV-seropositive. The CDR3 is CASRTQGGTNSPLHF. The CDR3 nucleotides are TGTGCCAGCAGGACCCAGGGGGGTACGAATTCACCCCTCCACTTT.